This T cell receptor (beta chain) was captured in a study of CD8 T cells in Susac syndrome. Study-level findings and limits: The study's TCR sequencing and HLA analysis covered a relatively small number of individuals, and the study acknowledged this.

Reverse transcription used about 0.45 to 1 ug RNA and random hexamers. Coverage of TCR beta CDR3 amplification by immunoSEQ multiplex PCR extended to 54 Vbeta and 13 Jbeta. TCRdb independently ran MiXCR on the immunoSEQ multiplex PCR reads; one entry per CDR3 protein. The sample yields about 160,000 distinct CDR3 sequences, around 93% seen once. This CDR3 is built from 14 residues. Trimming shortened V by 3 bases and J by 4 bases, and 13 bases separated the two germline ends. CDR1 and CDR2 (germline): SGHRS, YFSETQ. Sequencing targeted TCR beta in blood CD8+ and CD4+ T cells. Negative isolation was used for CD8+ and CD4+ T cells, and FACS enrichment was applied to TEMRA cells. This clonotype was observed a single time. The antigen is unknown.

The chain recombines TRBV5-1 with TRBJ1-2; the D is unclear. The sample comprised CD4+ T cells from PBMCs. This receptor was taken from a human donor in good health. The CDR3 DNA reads TGCGCCAGCAGCTCCATTGGCCTCACCTATGGCTACACCTTC. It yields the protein CASSSIGLTYGYTF. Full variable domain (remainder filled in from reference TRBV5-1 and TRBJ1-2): KAGVTQTPRYLIKTRGQQVTLSCSPISGHRSVSWYQQTPGQGLQFLFEYFSETQRNKGNFPGRFSGRQFSNSRSEMNVSTLELGDSALYLCASSSIGLTYGYTFGSGTRLTVV.